These 28 T cell receptor beta chains came from one sample sequenced in a study of Ad26.COV2.S vaccination and SARS-CoV-2 variants. Treatment described: roughly 20 received Ad26.COV2.S at low or high dose, single or two shots; several received placebo; per-sample allocation not given. Samples were taken on day 63 after the first vaccine or placebo injection. Here immunoSEQ multiplex PCR was the method, and the copy in TCRdb shows in-frame clones only, minus some. Found here are around 270,000 clones, around nine tenths of them singletons; the top ten hold roughly 3%. Sequenced here: peripheral blood, sampled in a trial of Ad26.COV2.S vaccine versus placebo. Source of these receptors: a person aged 18 to 65 who received the Ad26.COV2.S COVID-19 vaccine or a placebo.

The rearrangement joins TRBV10-2 to TRBJ1-1; D is possibly TRBD1 (5 bases). V lost 8 bases and J 5 bases, leaving 15 bases between the germline ends. CDR3 length equals 13 residues. Germline V CDR1 and CDR2: WSHSY, SAAADI. The CDR3 sequence: CASSVRVGTEAFF. The CDR3 coding sequence is TGCGCCAGCTCTGTCAGGGTTGGGACTGAAGCTTTCTTT.

CDR3 sequence reads: CASSPTGPYGYTF. The CDR3 region has the DNA TGTGCCAGCAGTCCTACCGGGCCCTATGGCTACACCTTC. The chain recombines TRBV6-5 with TRBJ1-2; D remains unclear. V lost 5 bases and J lost 4, with 11 bases in between. Germline V gene lookup returns CDR1 MNHEY and CDR2 SVGAGI. The CDR3 sequence is 13 residues long.

This chain links TRBV15 with TRBJ2-1, with 7 bases fitting TRBD1. The trim removed 3 bases at V and 0 bases at J, leaving 5 bases unmatched. The CDR3 length is 16 residues. Per germline, CDR1 LNHNV and CDR2 YYDKDF (reference sequence). The CDR3, as DNA: TGTGCCACCAGCAGCCCTTACAGGGGCTCCTACAATGAGCAGTTCTTC. It encodes CATSSPYRGSYNEQFF. The whole variable domain, remainder taken from reference TRBV15 and TRBJ2-1, is DAMVIQNPRYQVTQFGKPVTLSCSQTLNHNVMYWYQQKSSQAPKLLFHYYDKDFNNEADTPDNFQSRRPNTSFCFLDIRSPGLGDTAMYLCATSSPYRGSYNEQFFGPGTRLTVL.

Only one count was recorded for this clone. The chain has TRBV2 and TRBJ2-1; perhaps D is TRBD1 or TRBD2 (5 bases each). Germline loops: CDR1 SNHLY, CDR2 FYNNEI. V gave up 3 bases and J gave up 4 bases, with 7 bases separating them. The CDR3 consists of 13 residues. CDR3 bases: TGTGCCAGCAGTGACGAGGGGTACAATGAGCAGTTCTTC. Translated: CASSDEGYNEQFF.

The J gene is TRBJ1-1, the V gene TRBV10-3; D ambiguous. CDR3 length: 12 amino acids. The germline V and J ends were trimmed by 4 bases and 7 bases, with 10 bases remaining between them. In germline, CDR1 is ENHRY, CDR2 SYGVKD. CDR3 amino acids: CAISGSDYEAFF. CDR3 nucleotides: TGTGCCATCAGTGGGTCGGATTATGAAGCTTTCTTT.

Remarks on this clone: The same CDR3 can be traced to other DNA sequences in this sample. The J gene is TRBJ2-3, the V gene TRBV5-1, with D unclear. Germline lookup yields CDR1 SGHRS and CDR2 YFSETQ. V was clipped by 0 bases and J by 1 base, with 3 bases between them. The CDR3 contains 13 residues. The CDR3 loop reads CASSLGRTDTQYF. The CDR3 region has the DNA TGCGCCAGCAGCTTGGGCCGCACAGATACGCAGTATTTT. The whole variable domain, filled in from reference TRBV5-1 and TRBJ2-3, reads KAGVTQTPRYLIKTRGQQVTLSCSPISGHRSVSWYQQTPGQGLQFLFEYFSETQRNKGNFPGRFSGRQFSNSRSEMNVSTLELGDSALYLCASSLGRTDTQYFGPGTRLTVL.

The V call is TRBV13, the J call TRBJ2-2; no clear D gene. The CDR3 is 15 amino acids. V was cut by 5 bases and J by 1 base, with 11 bases left in between. Germline V CDR1 and CDR2: PRHDT, FYEKMQ (reference sequence). In DNA, the CDR3 is TGTGCCAGCAGCCTGCCGAACATGAACACCGGGGAGCTGTTTTTT. The encoded protein is CASSLPNMNTGELFF.

Only one count was recorded for this clone. This rearrangement joins TRBV6-1 to TRBJ2-2; TRBD1 matches 8 bases. Trimming took 3 bases from V and 1 from J; bases not matched to a gene: 4. Germline loops: CDR1 MNHNS, CDR2 SASEGT. This CDR3 region has 16 residues. The CDR3 DNA reads as TGTGCCAGCAGTGATTCCGGGACAGGGAACACCGGGGAGCTGTTTTTT. It encodes CASSDSGTGNTGELFF.

This chain links TRBV27 with TRBJ2-1; 8 bases map to TRBD2. Germline lookup yields CDR1 MNHEY and CDR2 SMNVEV (reference sequence). Trimming took 7 bases from V and 8 from J; bases not matched to a gene: 13. The length of the CDR3 is 15 residues. CDR3 bases: TGTGCCAGCACTTCCAGCGGGAGACTGATGTATGAGCAGTTCTTC. Amino acid sequence: CASTSSGRLMYEQFF.

In its sample, this clone was seen a few times. The chain combines TRBV9 with TRBJ2-1; either TRBD1 or TRBD2 may supply D (6 bases each). Trimming shortened V by 4 bases and J by 8 bases, and 22 bases separated the two germline ends. There are 16 residues in the CDR3. Germline assignment: CDR1 SGDLS and CDR2 YYNGEE. The CDR3 reads CASSPRGTLIAHEQFF. DNA for the CDR3: TGTGCCAGCAGCCCGAGGGGGACTCTCATTGCCCATGAGCAGTTCTTC.

The gene calls are TRBV7-8 and TRBJ1-1; no definite D call. CDR1 is SGHVS and CDR2 is FQNEAQ in the germline V gene. The CDR3 is made up of 16 amino acids. Trimming took off 1 base at V and 0 bases at J, with 12 bases between the two ends. This CDR3 reads CASSLGRRNMNTEAFF. CDR3 sequence (DNA): TGTGCCAGCAGCTTAGGGAGGCGGAACATGAACACTGAAGCTTTCTTT.

This clone appeared a single time. This sequence joins TRBV28 and TRBJ1-1; no firm D call. This CDR3 region has 13 residues. The V end was cut by 5 bases, the J end by 2 bases, with 9 bases between. Per germline, CDR1 MDHEN and CDR2 SYDVKM. Written as DNA, the CDR3 is TGTGCCAGCAGTAAACGGCGTAACACTGAAGCTTTCTTT. The encoded protein is CASSKRRNTEAFF.

The V gene is TRBV5-4, the J gene TRBJ1-2; a weak D match, TRBD1 (5 bases). Trimming took off 4 bases at V and 4 bases at J, with 20 bases between the two ends. The length of the CDR3 is 16 residues. Germline CDR1 is SGHNT and CDR2 is YYREEE (reference sequence). CDR3 sequence (DNA): TGTGCCAGCAGCCCTCTGGGGCCGGTCGGTGCCTATGGCTACACCTTC. Translated, it gives CASSPLGPVGAYGYTF.

The chain is built from TRBV30 and TRBJ1-2; no clear D. The CDR3 has 13 residues. Germline V gives CDR1 GTSNPN, CDR2 SVGIG (reference sequence). V gave up 0 bases and J gave up 7 bases, with 12 bases separating them. The CDR3 reads CAWSVMGNLGYTF. The CDR3 region has the DNA TGTGCCTGGAGTGTAATGGGTAATCTTGGCTACACCTTC.

This clone showed up just once. The V and J genes are TRBV3-1 (or the pseudogene TRBV3-2) and TRBJ2-7, with a weak D call TRBD2 (6 bases). The CDR3 is 12 amino acids. In germline, CDR1 is LGHDT, CDR2 YNNKEL (reference sequence). V lost 4 bases and J 6 bases, leaving 10 bases between the germline ends. The CDR3, as DNA: TGTGCCAGCAGCCCGGAGGGCTGCGAGCAGTACGTC. It specifies CASSPEGCEQYV.

This chain uses TRBV11-1 with TRBJ2-5; D remains ambiguous. V lost 0 bases, J lost 5 bases, and 10 bases lay in between. From germline, CDR1 is SGHAT and CDR2 FQDESV (reference sequence). This CDR3 spans 14 amino acids. The CDR3 sequence: CASSLAGIIETQYF. In nucleotides, the CDR3 is TGTGCCAGCAGCTTAGCGGGGATTATTGAGACCCAGTACTTC.

The chain joins TRBV6-6 to TRBJ1-3; no reliable D call. V lost 0 bases and J lost 8, with 5 bases in between. Germline CDR1 MNHNY, CDR2 SVGAGI (reference sequence). There are 12 residues in the CDR3. The CDR3 region has the DNA TGTGCCAGCAGTTACTCGATGGACACCATATATTTT. Amino acids: CASSYSMDTIYF.

The V gene is TRBV30, the J gene TRBJ2-3; D possibly corresponds to TRBD2 (5 bases). The CDR3 is 15 residues long. Germline V gene data show CDR1 as GTSNPN and CDR2 as SVGIG (reference sequence). Trimming took 3 bases from V and 2 from J, leaving 15 bases between them. CDR3 residues: CAWRLVQTITDTQYF. CDR3 sequence (DNA): TGTGCCTGGAGATTGGTTCAGACTATCACAGATACGCAGTATTTT.

The chain combines TRBV7-2 with TRBJ1-5; no clear D. The CDR3 consists of 15 residues. Germline CDR1 is SGHTA and CDR2 is FQGNSA. V was cut by 4 bases and J by 0 bases, with 10 bases left in between. The CDR3 here is CASSSGPYSNQPQHF. CDR3 nucleotide sequence: TGTGCCAGCAGCTCCGGACCTTATAGCAATCAGCCCCAGCATTTT. The variable domain in full, with the rest retrieved from reference TRBV7-2 and TRBJ1-5, is GAGVSQSPSNKVTEKGKDVELRCDPISGHTALYWYRQSLGQGLEFLIYFQGNSAPDKSGLPSDRFSAERTGGSVSTLTIQRTQQEDSAVYLCASSSGPYSNQPQHFGDGTRLSIL.

The chain uses TRBV6-5 and TRBJ1-3; D gene ambiguous. The V gene lost 0 bases and the J gene lost 3 bases, with 12 bases spanning the gap. Germline V gene sequence: CDR1 MNHEY, CDR2 SVGAGI. This CDR3 contains 16 residues. Written as DNA, the CDR3 is TGTGCCAGCAGTTACTCCTGGGCAGACGGTGGAAACACCATATATTTT. It translates to CASSYSWADGGNTIYF.

The sample holds many counts of this clone. The V call is TRBV7-9, the J call TRBJ2-1, with 16 bases aligning to TRBD2. The J segment lost 1 base and the V segment lost 4 bases, leaving 7 bases of the junction unmatched. Germline CDR1 and CDR2: SEHNR and FQNEAQ (reference sequence). This CDR3 spans 19 amino acids. The CDR3 loop is CASSYPGLAGGRSYNEQFF. CDR3 bases: TGTGCCAGCAGCTATCCGGGACTAGCGGGAGGGAGATCCTACAATGAGCAGTTCTTC.

The chain has TRBV19 and TRBJ1-5; 12 nucleotides match TRBD1. The length of the CDR3 is 18 residues. The germline V gene has CDR1 LNHDA and CDR2 SQIVND (reference sequence). The J segment lost 4 bases and the V segment lost 0 bases, leaving 7 bases of the junction unmatched. The CDR3 sequence: CASSIDRDRGRRNQPQHF. In nucleotides, the CDR3 is TGTGCCAGTAGTATAGACCGGGACAGGGGGCGAAGAAATCAGCCCCAGCATTTT.

This clone has a single count. This rearrangement joins TRBV7-2 to TRBJ2-7; 12 bases fit TRBD2. This CDR3 comprises 17 residues. Germline V gives CDR1 SGHTA, CDR2 FQGNSA. The V and J ends lost 7 bases and 0 bases, in that order; junction bases with no gene match: 10. CDR3 in DNA: TGTGCCAGCACCGATTCGGGACTAGCGGGCCGCTCCTACGAGCAGTACTTC. This gives the protein CASTDSGLAGRSYEQYF.

This clone was picked up one time. V is TRBV7-6 and J is TRBJ2-3; unclear D gene. V lost 6 bases and J 4 bases, leaving 5 bases between the germline ends. The length of the CDR3 is 11 residues. Germline CDR1 SGHVS, CDR2 FNYEAQ. The CDR3 DNA reads as TGTGCCAGCAGTGAGGCAGATACGCAGTATTTT. Translation: CASSEADTQYF. Using reference TRBV7-6 and TRBJ2-3 for the parts outside the CDR3, the full variable domain is GAGVSQSPRYKVTKRGQDVALRCDPISGHVSLYWYRQALGQGPEFLTYFNYEAQQDKSGLPNDRFSAERPEGSISTLTIQRTEQRDSAMYRCASSEADTQYFGPGTRLTVL.

This clone showed up just once. V gene TRBV6-2 or TRBV6-3 combines with J gene TRBJ1-6; 8 bases fit TRBD1. Germline lookup yields CDR1 MNHEY and CDR2 SVGEGT. This CDR3 is built from 16 residues. The ends lost 5 bases at V and 8 bases at J; junction bases unmatched: 11. CDR3 nucleotide sequence: TGTGCCAGCAGTGACGCTCTCAGGGGGCAATATTCACCCCTCCACTTT. It yields the protein CASSDALRGQYSPLHF.

In its sample, this clone was seen once. V is TRBV6-5 and J is TRBJ1-2; D is unresolved. V was cut by 0 bases and J by 5 bases, with 10 bases left in between. Germline V gene data show CDR1 as MNHEY and CDR2 as SVGAGI. The CDR3 length is 14 residues. CDR3 nucleotides: TGTGCCAGCAGTTACTCTCTAAGGGCTTATGGCTACACCTTC. Residues: CASSYSLRAYGYTF.

This clone was found once. The chain has TRBV18 and TRBJ1-1; D remains unclear. This CDR3 has 12 amino acids. The germline CDR1 and CDR2 sequences are KGHSH and LQKENI. Trimming cost V 2 bases and J 7 bases, with 8 bases left between them. The CDR3 is CASSPISLEAFF. The CDR3 nucleotides read TGTGCCAGCTCACCAATTAGTCTTGAAGCTTTCTTT.

This rearrangement joins TRBV5-6 to TRBJ1-1, with D perhaps TRBD1 (5 bases). This CDR3 region has 13 residues. Trimming cost V 0 bases and J 4 bases, with 7 bases left between them. CDR1 SGHDT and CDR2 YYEEEE come from the germline V gene. This CDR3 is CASSLGGSTEAFF. As DNA, the CDR3 is TGTGCCAGCAGCTTGGGGGGGAGCACTGAAGCTTTCTTT.